Below, 13 T cell receptor beta chains from the same sample are listed, as sequenced in a study of T-cell reconstitution after alpha-beta-depleted transplantation in children. TCRbeta library preparation incorporated unique molecular identifiers. Each CDR3 protein is one row after TCRdb ran MiXCR on the PCR reads. Of a few hundred thousand distinct CDR3 sequences listed, about a tenth were seen once; the top ten hold roughly 27%. This sample comprised PBMCs, obtained before TCRalphabeta/CD19-depleted stem cell transplant. The receptors originated from a child in the first two years of life with acute myeloid leukemia, due to receive a stem cell transplant.

This clonotype occurred many times. This rearrangement joins TRBV12-3 or TRBV12-4 to TRBJ2-7, with TRBD1 identical over 9 bases. CDR3 length: 15 amino acids. V gave up 5 bases and J gave up 1 base; unmatched junction bases: 6. CDR3 sequence reads: CASSRGQGLSYEQYF. Written as DNA, the CDR3 is TGTGCCAGCAGTCGGGGACAGGGTTTGTCCTACGAGCAGTACTTC.

This clonotype was seen many times. The J gene is TRBJ1-4, the V gene TRBV5-1; D perhaps matches TRBD1 (5 bases). V lost 5 bases to trimming and J lost 3 bases, with 11 bases between them. The CDR3 length is 14 residues. Looked up from germline, CDR1 is SGHRS and CDR2 is YFSETQ. The CDR3 loop reads CASRLGEPNEKLFF. In nucleotides, the CDR3 is TGCGCCAGCAGATTAGGGGAGCCTAATGAAAAACTGTTTTTT.

This clonotype was detected many times. V is TRBV20-1 and J is TRBJ1-2, with a weak D call TRBD1 (6 bases). The V end was cut by 0 bases, the J end by 4 bases, with 12 bases between. The CDR3 runs to 14 residues. Germline V gene lookup returns CDR1 DFQATT and CDR2 SNEGSKA (reference sequence). CDR3 residues: CSARDNTRGYGYTF. In nucleotides, the CDR3 is TGCAGTGCTAGAGATAATACCAGGGGCTATGGCTACACCTTC.

Many counts were recorded for this clonotype. The V and J genes are TRBV29-1 and TRBJ1-4, with D tentatively TRBD1 (6 bases). The CDR3 is made up of 15 amino acids. CDR1 is SQVTM and CDR2 is ANQGSEA in the germline V gene. The ends were cut back, 2 bases at V and 4 bases at J, with 14 bases in the middle. The CDR3: CSVERFDRFNEKLFF. The CDR3 DNA sequence: TGCAGCGTTGAAAGGTTCGACAGGTTTAATGAAAAACTGTTTTTT.

Remarks on this clonotype: A much larger clone sits a single nucleotide away, making a read error possible. The chain carries TRBV12-3 or TRBV12-4 and TRBJ1-2; 10 positions match TRBD1. The length of the CDR3 is 16 residues. The CDR3 sequence is CASSPRGGQGHYGDTF. DNA for the CDR3: TGTGCCAGCAGTCCCCGGGGGGGACAGGGGCACTATGGCGACACCTTC.

The V gene is TRBV6-2 or TRBV6-3, the J gene TRBJ2-7; 10 bases line up with TRBD2. The germline V gene encodes CDR1 MNHEY and CDR2 SVGEGT. This CDR3 is 19 amino acids long. V was clipped by 5 bases and J by 1 base; unmatched bases: 17. CDR3 nucleotide sequence: TGTGCCAGCAGTCAAGATGGGGTGTCTCTAGCGGGAGTTTCCTACGAGCAGTACTTC. Protein product: CASSQDGVSLAGVSYEQYF.

A note on this clonotype: It is unclear where the CDR3 begins or ends on the DNA, so no DNA is shown, and the CDR3 is as TCRdb lists it. The gene calls are TRBV10-1 and TRBJ2-1; whether TRBD2, the table's D call, matches the DNA was not checked. CDR1 and CDR2 (germline): WNHNN, SYGVQD (reference sequence). The CDR3 adds up to 14 amino acids, both ends counted. CDR3 protein: CASSAGLFFGEQFF.

The table lists this clonotype with many counts. The chain uses TRBV7-3 and TRBJ1-2, with TRBD1 as a possible D gene (6 bases). There are 15 residues in the CDR3. Trimming removed 10 bases from V and 4 bases from J, with 22 bases in between. Germline V gene sequence: CDR1 SGHTA, CDR2 FQGTGA. CDR3 sequence: CANPIDYREVYGYTF. Here the CDR3 DNA reads TGTGCCAACCCGATTGACTACAGGGAGGTCTATGGCTACACCTTC. Filled out from reference TRBV7-3 and TRBJ1-2, the complete variable domain reads GAGVSQTPSNKVTEKGKYVELRCDPISGHTALYWYRQSLGQGPEFLIYFQGTGAADDSGLPNDRFFAVRPEGSVSTLKIQRTERGDSAVYLCANPIDYREVYGYTFGSGTRLTVV.

This clonotype was counted many times. The chain couples TRBV10-3 to TRBJ2-1, with unresolved D. The ends were cut back, 9 bases at V and 9 bases at J, with 9 bases in the middle. Germline-derived CDR1 and CDR2 are ENHRY and SYGVKD. CDR3 size: 10 residues. The CDR3, as DNA: TGTGCCATGACGGACGCTGAGCAGTTCTTC. Translating gives CAMTDAEQFF.

In this sample, this clonotype turned up many times. The genes are TRBV10-2 and TRBJ2-1; D call uncertain. The germline V gene encodes CDR1 WSHSY and CDR2 SAAADI. CDR3 length equals 13 residues. V was cut by 7 bases and J by 0 bases, with 7 bases left in between. CDR3 sequence (DNA): TGCGCCAGCACCAGCAGCTCCTACAATGAGCAGTTCTTC. Translation gives CASTSSSYNEQFF.

This clonotype was detected many times. The rearrangement uses TRBV6-1 and TRBJ1-5, with D perhaps matching TRBD1 (5 bases). Trimming cost V 6 bases and J 6 bases, with 9 bases left between them. Germline V gives CDR1 MNHNS, CDR2 SASEGT. The length of the CDR3 is 12 residues. In DNA, the CDR3 is TGTGCCAGCAGAGACGGGGGTCAGCCCCAGCATTTT. Protein sequence: CASRDGGQPQHF.

This clonotype was seen at least ten times. J is TRBJ2-1 and V is TRBV29-1; 7 bases align to TRBD2. The CDR3 totals 14 residues. Germline lookup yields CDR1 SQVTM and CDR2 ANQGSEA. V lost 7 bases and J lost 5; bases outside the gene matches: 11. This CDR3 reads CSATDSGTNNEQFF. The CDR3 nucleotides are TGCAGCGCTACCGACAGCGGGACGAACAATGAGCAGTTCTTC.

This clonotype appeared many times. The V and J genes are TRBV11-2 and TRBJ1-2; 8 nucleotides line up with TRBD1. V was clipped by 2 bases and J by 7 bases; unmatched bases: 6. This CDR3 has 14 amino acids. The germline V gene has CDR1 SGHAT and CDR2 FQNNGV. CDR3 sequence: CASSLTDRDAGYTF. For the CDR3, the DNA is TGTGCCAGCAGCTTAACGGACAGGGACGCTGGCTACACCTTC.